This T cell receptor (beta chain) comes out of a study of shared clonotypes between healthy human individuals (dated by TCRdb to about 2020). About the full investigation: The cohort comprised a couple of women and three men aged 18 to 49 years. To increase sequencing depth and limit assay-specific biases, different laboratories used diverse techniques to prepare libraries and sequence TCR repertoires. Each donor's leukapheresis produced roughly between roughly 0.85 and 9.5 billion PBMCs. Per donor, three plates each were used for CD4 naive and CD4 memory, two for CD8 naive, and one for CD8 memory. The study deeply sequenced blood TCR repertoires of about 5 healthy adults to estimate repertoire size and the extent of clonotype sharing between individuals. Study-wide findings and limitations: Naive subsets generally had larger estimated clonotype richness than memory subsets. The genetic and exposure-history diversity represented was limited by the small number of donors. Compared with non-shared clonotypes, clonotypes shared by all four sorted-subset donors had higher generation probabilities. Roughly 5% of naive CD4, more than 3% of naive CD8, approximately 2.2% of memory CD4, and 0.35% to 0.4% of memory CD8 clonotypes were shared across four donors. Pairwise subsampling led to the expectation that sequencing depth would affect the degree of clonotype sharing among donors. Incomplete sequencing was indicated by rarefaction of sorted-subset datasets, despite the large sequencing depth. Sampling was limited to blood, and TCR repertoires in tissue likely differ from TCR repertoires in blood.

To note about this clone: What this receptor recognizes is not known. Base quality data are lacking; no much larger clone is found one base away.

TCR CDR3 regions were amplified from genomic DNA by multiplex PCR using the deep immunoSEQ assay. Extracted genomic DNA from each cell subset was spread evenly across all wells of several immunoSEQ 96-well plates, with each plate serving as a replicate. For sorted subsets, roughly 200 ng of genomic DNA, equivalent to 25,000 to 35,000 T cell genomes, went into each replicate PCR. Purified libraries were measured with a Qubit 3.0 fluorometer, size-checked on a Bioanalyzer 2100, and measured again with the KAPA Library Quantification kit. Each immunoSEQ 96-well plate was sequenced on its own single-read 150-cycle Illumina NextSeq 550 flow cell. The published analysis was carried out like this. Because only junctional sequences without quality scores were contained in the immunoSEQ output, filtering matching that applied to full-length reads could not be performed. To assign V/J genes and CDR3, sequences were annotated against IMGT germline references using PyIR, a Python wrapper for IgBLAST v1.9. Reads with weak V/J assignments (E-value above 1e-6), missing CDR3, stop codons, out-of-frame junctions, or ambiguous translated residues were removed. V3J clonotypes were defined as sequences sharing the same inferred V gene, J gene, and CDR3 amino acid sequence. Percentage overlap between repertoires was calculated by dividing the number of shared unique clonotypes by the size of the smaller repertoire. Richness of each repertoire was evaluated using RTK rarefaction, the Chao1 estimator, and Recon v2.1 estimates of unobserved clonotypes. Generation probabilities for all TCRbeta clonotypes obtained by the gDNA method from a handful of donors were computed using OLGA. TCRdb limited this immuneACCESS table to in-frame rearrangements with V and J called. A share of clones is missing; checked studies link under half to unresolved V genes, and the rest is unexplained. The V and J calls and clone size were taken over from that table, and D and trimming were inferred from the DNA. This sample is represented by about 2.1 million clones; around 93% of them were singletons. In total, the top ten clones hold over 1.5% of the sample.

CD8 naive samples consisted of CD45RO-negative cells that were positively selected for CCR7, yielding a CD45RA+CCR7+ population without TemRA cells. Healthy HIV-negative adults with no recently reported acute infections or vaccinations were included as donors. Every donor was a Caucasian adult residing in Nashville, Tennessee, USA. Blood was collected by leukapheresis, and PBMCs were isolated by Ficoll-Histopaque density gradient centrifugation and then cryopreserved in liquid nitrogen vapor phase. Analytical flow cytometry was used to check the purity and quantity of each magnetically sorted T cell population. From each sorted fraction, genomic DNA was isolated and quantified by UV absorbance on a Nanodrop 2000c. V and J lose 2 bases and 2 bases, and a span of 13 bases separates them. In the germline V gene, CDR1 corresponds to SQVTM and CDR2 to ANQGSEA. Including cysteine and phenylalanine, the CDR3 has 14 amino acids. Just CDR3 DNA is preserved here, 42 bases in frame from base 1.

The specimen sequenced was naive CD8+ T cells from PBMCs. Per the publication, the cell subset or site label means: CD45RA+CCR7+. In this chain, TRBV29-1 is recombined with TRBJ2-7; the D segment could be TRBD1, given 5 matching bases. The source of this sequence is a man aged 18 to 35 in good health. Some clones in this sample may be carry-over from other donors' samples. CDR3 protein: CSVEFRGTTYEQYF. The DNA is TGCAGCGTTGAATTTAGGGGAACTACCTACGAGCAGTACTTC.